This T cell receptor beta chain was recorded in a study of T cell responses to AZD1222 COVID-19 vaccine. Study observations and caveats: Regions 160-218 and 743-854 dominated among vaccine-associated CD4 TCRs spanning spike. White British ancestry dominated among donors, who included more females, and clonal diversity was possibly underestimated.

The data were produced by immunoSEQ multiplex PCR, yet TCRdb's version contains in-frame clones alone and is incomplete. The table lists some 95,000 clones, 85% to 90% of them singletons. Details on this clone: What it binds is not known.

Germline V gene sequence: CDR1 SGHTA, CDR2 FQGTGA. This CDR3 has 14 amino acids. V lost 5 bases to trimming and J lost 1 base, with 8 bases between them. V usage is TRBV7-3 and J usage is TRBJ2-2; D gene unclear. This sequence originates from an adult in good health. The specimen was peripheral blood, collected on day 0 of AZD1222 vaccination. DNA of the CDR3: TGTGCCAGCAGCCCTCGCAGGAACACCGGGGAGCTGTTTTTT. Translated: CASSPRRNTGELFF.